This record covers a single T cell receptor (beta chain). The clone's antigen remains unknown. No base quality values were provided; no much bigger clone lies one nucleotide off. In total, approximately 690 healthy bone marrow donors made up the cohort. At the time of sampling, every cohort member was nominally healthy, though immune exposures that went unrecorded were likely present. The donor was CMV seronegative and belonged to the group of over 300 seronegative cohort members. Every donor gave a peripheral blood sample, and the peripheral blood mononuclear cells from that sample were used for TCR beta sequencing. The Qiagen DNeasy Blood Extraction Kit was used to extract genomic DNA from the blood cell samples. CDR1 MDHEN and CDR2 SYDVKM are derived from the germline V gene. The CDR3 numbers 14 residues from cysteine through phenylalanine. This entry keeps only the CDR3 DNA: 42 bases, framed from base 1. V is pared back by 6 bases and J by 4 bases, with 12 bases lying between the germline termini.

The sample originates from a study of cytomegalovirus exposure and HLA in healthy donors listed by TCRdb under 2017. Regarding the study in general: An earlier analysis of a few hundred of the donors reported about 260 Gb of sequence data and around 100 million unique TCR beta sequences obtained from about 179 million T cells. An early release covering 550 to 650 HLA-typed donors comprised roughly 300 gigabases of sequencing data and about 90 million unique TCR sequences. Among the roughly 380 genotyped donors, around 81% belonged to the genetic ancestry cluster associated with self-reported Caucasian donors. The study aimed to test whether signatures of past pathogen exposure could be identified by cataloging public T cell receptors. The study profiled the T cell repertoires of more than 500 subjects by immunosequencing and related them to cytomegalovirus serostatus. A separate validation cohort of more than 100 different subjects was used in addition to the approximately 700-subject first cohort. High-throughput TCR immunosequencing, statistical association of individual TCRs with disease status, and machine learning were combined to predict cytomegalovirus infection status. In a later analysis, previously published TCR beta repertoires from more than 500 donors were re-analyzed and high-resolution HLA genotyping was added so that TCR occurrence patterns could be studied. Rather than using new phenotypic data, the later analysis identified candidate immune exposures from TCR beta sequences and from how often those sequences occurred across donors. An earlier analysis of around 540 of the donors applied high-throughput TCR beta sequencing to assess whether each TCR beta V gene segment acted as functional or pseudogenic. Donor age, sex, ethnicity and CMV serostatus were collected together with the repertoire data. A later genetic analysis used genome-wide SNP genotypes for 398 of the 666 donors, treating that subset as a discovery cohort. Every repertoire in the discovery cohort had been generated on one and the same sequencing platform. HLA typing covered class I and class II loci at four-digit resolution. The number of donors typed differed by locus, with 629-630 for A, B, C, DRB1 and DQB1, 522 for DQA1, approximately 570 for DPA1, and around 460 for DPB1. A handful of DR-DQ haplotypes were handled as single units for association and clustering because linkage in the cohort was strong. Among 398 genotyped donors of the cohort, an average of approximately 200,000 unique TCR beta nucleotide sequences was sequenced per donor, of which 15% to 20% were non-productive. Overall results and qualifications from the work: A total of some 180 TCR beta chains were listed by the study as associated with cytomegalovirus. Correlated functional status among segregating V segments might be attributable to linkage disequilibrium, but an unknown experimental factor could not be ruled out. An association between a missense DCLRE1C variant and V-gene and J-gene trimming of TCR beta chains was found in a later genetic analysis and replicated in an independent cohort. In a later analysis, HLA-associated TCR beta chains showed more clonal expansion and lower generation probabilities than non-associated chains that were equally common. Because the 87-base-pair reads could not distinguish some IMGT-functional V segments, including TRBV6-2 and TRBV6-3, those segments were excluded. A later analysis associated 16,951 TCR beta sequences with specific HLA alleles at a false discovery rate of 0.05. According to a later analysis, TCR association rates differed among HLA loci, with DRB1 alleles showing the most associated TCRs and HLA-C alleles showing the fewest. According to a later analysis, most CMV-associated TCR beta chains appeared to be HLA-restricted, and the HLA associations seemed to be driven largely by CMV exposure. A further reported finding was that TCR beta sequences accurately predicted the HLA-A and HLA-B alleles for most subjects in the first cohort. It was suggested by the authors that the approach could potentially be generalized to other disease states and immunological phenotypes. The classifier was reported to diagnose cytomegalovirus status with high specificity and sensitivity in both the original cohort and the validation cohort. When HLA alleles, especially DR and DQ, strongly co-occurred, attributing TCR associations to individual alleles was difficult. For the cohort, immune exposure information was limited to CMV serostatus. Because HLA typing was missing for some donors at each locus, association tests included only the typed subset. The sequencing pipeline was judged likely to have produced a cluster of highly shared sequence variants as a technical artifact. Roughly uniform sequencing depth across donors was assumed in presence/absence analyses, although this assumption may not hold. Because counts were too low, 15 to 20 rarely observed V segments, including chromosome 9 orphons, were left out of the earlier analysis of 500 to 650 of the donors. Broadly in line with IMGT annotations, most TCR beta V segments showed up in productive rearrangements about 87% or about 30% of the time in an earlier analysis of a few hundred of the donors. Only TCR beta chains were sequenced in this cohort, and the absence of alpha or paired-chain data limited detectable features. Several of the top co-occurrence clusters appeared to be linked to parvovirus B19, influenza, CMV and Epstein-Barr virus, according to a later analysis. While some public TCRs were present in many individuals, most TCR sequences turned up only very rarely across donors. A later genetic analysis reported fewer N-insertions in productive TCRs among donors in an Asian-associated ancestry cluster than the approximately 670-donor mean. A few of the identified cytomegalovirus-associated TCR beta chains were confirmed in vitro to be specific for cytomegalovirus antigens.

The library was produced with the immunoSEQ multiplex PCR assay. For the multiplex PCR, a mixture combining 60 forward primers for TCR Vbeta segments and 13 reverse primers for TCR Jbeta segments was used. Amplification of the CDR3 region of rearranged TCR beta genes was performed with a multiplex PCR assay on genomic DNA. The Illumina HiSeq System was used to sequence the amplified TCR beta libraries as 87-base-pair reads. The paper's processing steps were these. In a later analysis, tens of millions of unique TCR beta chains were counted across the approximately 640 repertoires, and around 10 million of these chains were shared by at least two donors. To remove PCR and sequencing errors, raw reads were error-corrected and collapsed into unique sequences using a nearest-neighbor algorithm that merged closely related sequences. Alignment of CDR3 sequences to IMGT reference sequences was used to assign V, D and J gene segments. For a sequence to be retained, at least a six-nucleotide match to both a V gene segment and a J gene segment was required. Rearrangements were called productive when the CDR3 lacked stop codons and stayed in frame with V and J; all others were non-productive. Following IMGT convention, CDR3 was defined as the stretch from the second conserved V-encoded cysteine up to the conserved J-encoded phenylalanine. Sequences without an unambiguous match to a single V gene segment were excluded from the earlier analysis of 450 to 750 of the donors. In an earlier analysis of some 590 of the donors, V segments were called functional above 56.7% productive rearrangements and were called segregating when the between-donor standard deviation exceeded 5%. A statistical classification framework was built for diagnosing cytomegalovirus status from the catalog of TCR beta chain sequences. In a later analysis, TCR nucleotide sequences were compared against IMGT/GENE-DB human TR gene sequences so that V and J genes could be assigned. In a later analysis, CDR3 sequences and most-parsimonious VDJ recombination scenarios were assigned using the TCRdist pipeline. In a later analysis, each TCR beta chain was defined by its CDR3 amino acid sequence together with its V-gene family, and reads lacking a unique V-gene family were excluded. As a way to deal with suspected cross-contamination and a sequencing artifact, a later analysis dropped 450 to 700 nucleotide sequences that were highly shared and had low generation probability. In a later analysis, a clonal expansion index was calculated for each public chain from normalized within-repertoire ranks of inferred template counts. Generation probabilities in a later analysis came from a VDJ recombination model fitted to out-of-frame rearrangements, and those results were checked against IGoR. In a later analysis, TCR-TCR, TCR-HLA and TCR-CMV co-occurrence was scored with hypergeometric tests, and a repertoire-size bias correction was applied to TCR pairs. A later analysis estimated false discovery rates by permuting HLA or CMV assignments 20 times. A later analysis grouped co-occurring TCRs with DBSCAN, adding TCRdist sequence similarity when clustering within HLA-allele-positive subsets. Repertoires with fewer than 30,000 or more than 120,000 public chains were left out of co-occurrence clustering, as were five repertoires with anomalous nucleotide sharing. Drawn from immuneACCESS, this table holds only the in-frame rearrangements with V and J called that TCRdb kept. Clones are partly lost; checked studies trace under half to an unresolved V gene and leave the rest unexplained. The D gene and trimming were derived from the DNA, and the V and J assignments and clone size from that table. The sample records roughly 140,000 clones, roughly 79% of which are singletons. 0.66% of the sample rests with the top ten.

The sequenced sample was PBMCs. The receptor comes from a male donor in good health and CMV-seronegative. The rearranged chain carries TRBV28 and TRBJ2-2; perhaps TRBD2 is the D gene, with 5 bases matching. The CDR3 loop reads CASRRGSGTGELFF. The bases read TGTGCCAGCAGGAGAGGGTCCGGCACCGGGGAGCTGTTTTTT.